This T cell receptor beta chain was documented in a study of blood T cell repertoires in COVID-19. Turning to the study itself: Sites across the United States, Italy and Spain contributed samples from acute and convalescent COVID-19. In each case, the material was cDNA or gDNA derived from T cells, B-cell-depleted T cells, or PBMCs.

Trimming took 6 bases from V and 5 from J, leaving 18 bases between them. The CDR3 spans 14 residues. CDR1 SGHRS and CDR2 YFSETQ come from the germline V gene. Authors' data handling: The authors estimated nucleated cell counts from reference gene primer amplification. Profiled with immunoSEQ multiplex PCR; TCRdb holds only in-frame clones, not every one. The D gene and trimming were derived from the DNA, and the V and J assignments and clone size from that table. The profile shows about 230,000 clones, approximately 83% of them singletons. Source material: peripheral blood. The TCR sequence derives from a man aged 35 to 55 with acute or convalescent COVID-19. The chain links TRBV5-1 to TRBJ2-7; D may be TRBD2 (6 bases). DNA of the CDR3: TGCGCCAGCAATCCAACCCGGGAGACACACGAGCAGTACTTC. Protein: CASNPTRETHEQYF.